The present T cell receptor beta chain was sequenced within a study of shared clonotypes between healthy human individuals. The CDR3 covers 18 residues. Germline V gene data show CDR1 as SGHRS and CDR2 as YFSETQ. V dropped 8 bases and J dropped 6; count of bases not matched to a gene: 25. Clones were read by immunoSEQ multiplex PCR, and TCRdb kept only the in-frame ones, dropping some. Among about 330,000 clones listed, approximately 79% were seen once. Material: memory CD4+ T cells sorted from blood. Documented subset: CD45RA-negative fraction. V is TRBV5-1 and J is TRBJ2-7; 8 bases are a match to TRBD2. The source of this sequence is a man aged 25 to 40 in good health. Written as DNA, the CDR3 is TGCGCCAGTCACCACGGGCAACCGAGCGGGAGAGGGCTGGGCGAGCAGTACTTC. Its protein product is CASHHGQPSGRGLGEQYF.